This T cell receptor (beta chain) came from a study of neoadjuvant anti-PD-1 for oral cavity cancer. As for the study in general: Nivolumab at 3 mg/kg was mostly given biweekly, three to four doses, pre-surgery. Patients without progression got a fourth dose around day 43.

The protocol was immunoSEQ multiplex PCR, while the TCRdb copy is restricted to in-frame clones and leaves out a portion. The data hold about 9,500 clones, with roughly 70% observed a single time. Germline V gene lookup returns CDR1 WNHNN and CDR2 SYGVQD (reference sequence). The CDR3 covers 14 residues. Trimming at V came to 6 bases and at J to 7 bases, leaving 6 bases not matched to a gene. A word on this clone: The antigen remains undetermined.

Whole-study findings and limits: PBMC Gini-index clonality exceeded responders' in non-responders post-nivolumab.

Time point here: after neoadjuvant nivolumab, at surgical resection. The chain links TRBV10-1 to TRBJ2-2; 9 nucleotides match TRBD2. Sequencing was performed on PBMCs, taken after nivolumab (anti-PD-1) treatment. The TCR comes from a person aged 35-79 years with oral cavity squamous cell carcinoma. The CDR3 DNA follows: TGCGCCAGCAGCCCGGGACTAGCTGGCGGGGAGCTGTTTTTT. It specifies CASSPGLAGGELFF.